Reported below is one T cell receptor (beta chain). The data were taken from a study of shared clonotypes between healthy human individuals. Clones were read by immunoSEQ multiplex PCR, and TCRdb kept only the in-frame ones, dropping some. The table records about 610,000 clones, 97% of them present only once. Losses at the gene ends were 0 bases for V and 11 bases for J; bases not matched to a gene: 10. Germline CDR1 reads SGHRS; CDR2 reads YFSETQ. This CDR3 has 15 amino acids. This sequence was found in a woman younger than 45 in good health. V is TRBV5-1 and J is TRBJ2-5; the match to TRBD2 covers 10 bases. Sequencing input: naive CD4+ T cells sorted from blood. Sample subset: CD45RA+ positively selected. Written as DNA, the CDR3 is TGCGCCAGCAGCTTGGACCTAGCGGGAGCGAGTGAGCAGTACTTC. This sequence encodes CASSLDLAGASEQYF.